The sequence of this T cell receptor beta chain was determined in a study of T cell responses to AZD1222 COVID-19 vaccine. Study-wide results and limits: Within unmutated variant regions lay the reported targets of nearly half of spike-specific TCRs. Donor demographics were predominantly white British with a female majority; clonal diversity may be underestimated. Two doses of AZD1222 preceded a rise in Spike-specific TCR breadth and depth. Spike-spanning, vaccine-associated CD4 TCRs were dominant at 160-218 and 743-854.

Generated by immunoSEQ multiplex PCR, the TCRdb table keeps only in-frame clones and is missing some. The sample has 140,000 to 150,000 clones, approximately 93% seen once. The CDR3 contains 18 residues. Germline loops: CDR1 LNHNV, CDR2 YYDKDF (reference sequence). Trimming cost V 3 bases and J 0 bases, with 20 bases left between them. Points on this clone: Its specificity is unknown.

This chain connects TRBV15 to TRBJ1-2; the D is unclear. This material consisted of peripheral blood, taken after recovery from COVID-19. This receptor was taken from an adult who had recovered from COVID-19. This CDR3 is CATSRDRNSELTNYGYTF. The CDR3, as DNA: TGTGCCACCAGCAGGGACCGTAACAGTGAACTGACTAACTATGGCTACACCTTC.